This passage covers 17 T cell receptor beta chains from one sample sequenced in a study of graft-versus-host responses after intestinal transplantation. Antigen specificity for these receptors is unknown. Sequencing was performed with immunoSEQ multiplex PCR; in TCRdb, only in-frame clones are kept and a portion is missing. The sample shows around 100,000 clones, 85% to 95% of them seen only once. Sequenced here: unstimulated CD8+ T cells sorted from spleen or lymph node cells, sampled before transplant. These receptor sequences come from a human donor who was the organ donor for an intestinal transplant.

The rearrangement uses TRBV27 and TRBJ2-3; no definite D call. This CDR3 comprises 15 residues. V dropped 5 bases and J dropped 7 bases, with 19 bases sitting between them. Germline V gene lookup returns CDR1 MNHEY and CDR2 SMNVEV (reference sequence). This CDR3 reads CASSPFSGRLNTQYF. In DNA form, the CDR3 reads TGTGCCAGCAGTCCTTTTTCGGGCCGATTAAATACGCAGTATTTT.

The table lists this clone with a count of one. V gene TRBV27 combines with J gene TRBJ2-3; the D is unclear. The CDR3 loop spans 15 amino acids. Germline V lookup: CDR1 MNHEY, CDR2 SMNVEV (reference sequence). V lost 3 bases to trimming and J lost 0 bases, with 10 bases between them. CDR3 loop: CASSFLNSSTDTQYF. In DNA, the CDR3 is TGTGCCAGCAGTTTCCTGAATTCTAGCACAGATACGCAGTATTTT.

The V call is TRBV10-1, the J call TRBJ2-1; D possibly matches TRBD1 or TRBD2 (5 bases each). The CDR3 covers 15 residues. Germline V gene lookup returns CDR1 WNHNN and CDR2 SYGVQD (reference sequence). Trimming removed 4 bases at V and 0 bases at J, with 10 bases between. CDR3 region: CASSVGTRSYNEQFF. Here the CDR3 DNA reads TGCGCCAGCAGTGTTGGGACCCGCTCCTACAATGAGCAGTTCTTC.

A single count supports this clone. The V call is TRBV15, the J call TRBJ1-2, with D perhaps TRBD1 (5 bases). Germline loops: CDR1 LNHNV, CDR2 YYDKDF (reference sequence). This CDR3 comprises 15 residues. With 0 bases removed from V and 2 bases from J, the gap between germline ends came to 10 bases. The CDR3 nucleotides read TGTGCCACCAGCAGAGATACCGGGGCCAACTATGGCTACACCTTC. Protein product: CATSRDTGANYGYTF. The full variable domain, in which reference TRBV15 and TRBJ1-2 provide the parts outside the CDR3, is DAMVIQNPRYQVTQFGKPVTLSCSQTLNHNVMYWYQQKSSQAPKLLFHYYDKDFNNEADTPDNFQSRRPNTSFCFLDIRSPGLGDTAMYLCATSRDTGANYGYTFGSGTRLTVV.

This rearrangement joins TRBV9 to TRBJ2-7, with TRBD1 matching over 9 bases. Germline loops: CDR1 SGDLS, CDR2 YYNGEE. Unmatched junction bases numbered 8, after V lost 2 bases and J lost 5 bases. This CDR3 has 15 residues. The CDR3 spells CASSVTGGAVHEQYF. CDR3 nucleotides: TGTGCCAGCAGCGTCACAGGGGGCGCCGTCCACGAGCAGTACTTC.

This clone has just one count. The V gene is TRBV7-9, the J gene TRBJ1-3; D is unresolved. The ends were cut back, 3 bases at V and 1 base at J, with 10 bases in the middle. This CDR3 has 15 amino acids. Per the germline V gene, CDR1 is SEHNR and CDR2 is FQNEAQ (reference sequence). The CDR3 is CASSFLNRSGNTIYF. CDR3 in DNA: TGTGCCAGCAGCTTTCTGAACAGATCTGGAAACACCATATATTTT.

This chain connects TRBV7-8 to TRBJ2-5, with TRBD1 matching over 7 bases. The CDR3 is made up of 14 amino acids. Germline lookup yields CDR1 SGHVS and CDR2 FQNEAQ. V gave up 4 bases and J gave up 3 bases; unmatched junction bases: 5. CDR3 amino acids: CASSSYRGKETQYF. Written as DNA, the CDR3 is TGTGCCAGCAGCTCATACAGGGGAAAAGAGACCCAGTACTTC.

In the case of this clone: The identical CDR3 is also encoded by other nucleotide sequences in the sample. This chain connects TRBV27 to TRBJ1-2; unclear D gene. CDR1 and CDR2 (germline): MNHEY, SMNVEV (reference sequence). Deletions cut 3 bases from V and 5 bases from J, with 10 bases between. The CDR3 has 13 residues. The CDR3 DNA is TGTGCCAGCAGTTTTACGCCGTCGTATGGCTACACCTTC. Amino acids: CASSFTPSYGYTF.

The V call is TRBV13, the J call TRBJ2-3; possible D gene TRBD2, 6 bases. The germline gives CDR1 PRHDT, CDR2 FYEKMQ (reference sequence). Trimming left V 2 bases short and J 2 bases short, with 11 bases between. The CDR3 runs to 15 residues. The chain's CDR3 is CASSLLWGDTDTQYF. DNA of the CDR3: TGTGCCAGCAGCTTATTATGGGGGGACACAGATACGCAGTATTTT.

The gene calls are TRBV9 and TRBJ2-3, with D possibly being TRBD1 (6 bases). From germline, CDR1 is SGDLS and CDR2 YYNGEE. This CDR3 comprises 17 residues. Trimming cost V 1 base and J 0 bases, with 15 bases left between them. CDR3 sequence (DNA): TGTGCCAGCAGCGTATTGCCAGGGGCCCTTAGCACAGATACGCAGTATTTT. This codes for CASSVLPGALSTDTQYF.

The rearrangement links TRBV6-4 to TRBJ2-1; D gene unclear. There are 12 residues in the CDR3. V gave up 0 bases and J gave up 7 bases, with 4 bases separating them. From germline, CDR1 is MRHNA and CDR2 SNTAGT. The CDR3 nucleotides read TGTGCCAGCAGTGACTCTGGAAATGAGCAGTTCTTC. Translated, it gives CASSDSGNEQFF.

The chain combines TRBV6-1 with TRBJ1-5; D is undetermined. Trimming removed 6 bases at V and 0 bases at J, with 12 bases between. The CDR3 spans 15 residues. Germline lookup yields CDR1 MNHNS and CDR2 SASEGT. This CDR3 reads CASRETRNSNQPQHF. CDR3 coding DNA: TGTGCCAGCAGAGAAACTCGGAATAGCAATCAGCCCCAGCATTTT.

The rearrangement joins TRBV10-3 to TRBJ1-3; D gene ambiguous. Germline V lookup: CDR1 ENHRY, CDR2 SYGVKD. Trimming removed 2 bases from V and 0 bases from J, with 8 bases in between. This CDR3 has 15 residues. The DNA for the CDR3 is TGTGCCATCAGTGAGGGCAGATTCTCTGGAAACACCATATATTTT. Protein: CAISEGRFSGNTIYF.

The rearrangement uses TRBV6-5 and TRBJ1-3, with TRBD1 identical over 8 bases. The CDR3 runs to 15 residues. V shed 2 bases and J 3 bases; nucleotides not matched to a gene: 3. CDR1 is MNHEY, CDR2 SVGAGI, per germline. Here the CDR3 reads CASSYGDRFGNTIYF. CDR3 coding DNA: TGTGCCAGCAGTTACGGGGACAGGTTTGGAAACACCATATATTTT.

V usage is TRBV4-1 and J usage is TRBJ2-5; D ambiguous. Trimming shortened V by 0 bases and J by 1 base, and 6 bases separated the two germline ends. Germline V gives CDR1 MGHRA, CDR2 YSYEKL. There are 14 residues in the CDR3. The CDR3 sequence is CASSQENSQETQYF. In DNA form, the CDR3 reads TGCGCCAGCAGCCAAGAAAACAGCCAAGAGACCCAGTACTTC.

The CDR3 nucleotides are TGTGCCAGCAGCTTTTATCCGGGCTACGAGCAGTACTTC. Translation: CASSFYPGYEQYF. The rearrangement uses TRBV5-8 and TRBJ2-7; D is unclear. The CDR3 sequence is 13 residues long. Germline lookup yields CDR1 SGHTS and CDR2 YDEGEE. V shed 2 bases and J shed 3 bases, with 9 bases lying between them.

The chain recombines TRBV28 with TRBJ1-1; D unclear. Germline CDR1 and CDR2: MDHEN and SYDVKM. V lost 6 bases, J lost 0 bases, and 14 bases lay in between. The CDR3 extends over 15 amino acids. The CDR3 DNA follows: TGTGCCAGCAGAGGGTTCCAGAACGTGAACACTGAAGCTTTCTTT. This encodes CASRGFQNVNTEAFF.